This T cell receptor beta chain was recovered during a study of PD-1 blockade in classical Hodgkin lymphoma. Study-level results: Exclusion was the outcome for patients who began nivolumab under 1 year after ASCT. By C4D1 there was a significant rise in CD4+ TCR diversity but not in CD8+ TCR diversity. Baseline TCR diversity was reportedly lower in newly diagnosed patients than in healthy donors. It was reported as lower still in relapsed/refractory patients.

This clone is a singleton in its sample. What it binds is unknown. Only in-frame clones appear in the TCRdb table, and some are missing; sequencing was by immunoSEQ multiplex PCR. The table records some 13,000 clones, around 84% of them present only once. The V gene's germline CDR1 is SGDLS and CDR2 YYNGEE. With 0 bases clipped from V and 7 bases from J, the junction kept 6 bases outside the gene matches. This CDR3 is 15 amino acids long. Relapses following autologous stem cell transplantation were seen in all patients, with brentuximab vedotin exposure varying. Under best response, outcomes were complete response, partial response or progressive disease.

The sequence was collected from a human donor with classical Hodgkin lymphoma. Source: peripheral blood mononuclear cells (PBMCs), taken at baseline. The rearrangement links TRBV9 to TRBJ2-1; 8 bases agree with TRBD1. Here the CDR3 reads CASSVEGQGKNEQFF. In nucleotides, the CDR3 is TGTGCCAGCAGCGTAGAAGGACAGGGTAAGAATGAGCAGTTCTTC. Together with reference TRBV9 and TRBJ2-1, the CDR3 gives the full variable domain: DSGVTQTPKHLITATGQRVTLRCSPRSGDLSVYWYQQSLDQGLQFLIQYYNGEERAKGNILERFSAQQFPDLHSELNLSSLELGDSALYFCASSVEGQGKNEQFFGPGTRLTVL.